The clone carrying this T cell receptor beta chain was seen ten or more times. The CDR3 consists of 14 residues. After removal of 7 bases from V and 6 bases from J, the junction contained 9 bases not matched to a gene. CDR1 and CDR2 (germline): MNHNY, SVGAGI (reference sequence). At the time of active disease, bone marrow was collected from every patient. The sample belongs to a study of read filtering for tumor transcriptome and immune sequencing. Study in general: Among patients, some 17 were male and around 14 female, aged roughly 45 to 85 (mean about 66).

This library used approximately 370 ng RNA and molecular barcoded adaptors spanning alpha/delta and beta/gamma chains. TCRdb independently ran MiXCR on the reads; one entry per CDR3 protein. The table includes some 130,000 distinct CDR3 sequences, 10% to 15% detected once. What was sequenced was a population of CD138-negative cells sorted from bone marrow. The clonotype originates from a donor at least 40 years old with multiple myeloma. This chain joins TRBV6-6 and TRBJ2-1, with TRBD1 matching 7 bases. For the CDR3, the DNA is TGTGCCAGCATCACAGGACAGGCCAGCAATGAGCAGTTCTTC. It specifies CASITGQASNEQFF.